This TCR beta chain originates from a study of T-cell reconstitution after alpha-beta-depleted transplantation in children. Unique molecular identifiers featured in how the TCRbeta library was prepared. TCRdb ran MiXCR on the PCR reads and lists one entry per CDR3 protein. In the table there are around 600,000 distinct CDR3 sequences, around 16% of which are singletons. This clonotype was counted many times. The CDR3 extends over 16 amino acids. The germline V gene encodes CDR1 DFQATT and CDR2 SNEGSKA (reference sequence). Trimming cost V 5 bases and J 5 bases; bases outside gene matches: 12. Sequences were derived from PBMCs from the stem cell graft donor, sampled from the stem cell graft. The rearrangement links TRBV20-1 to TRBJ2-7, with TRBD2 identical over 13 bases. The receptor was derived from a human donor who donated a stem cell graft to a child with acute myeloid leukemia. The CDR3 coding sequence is TGCAGTGCTCCGGGGATAACTAGCGGGGGGGCCCACGAGCAGTACGTC. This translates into CSAPGITSGGAHEQYV.